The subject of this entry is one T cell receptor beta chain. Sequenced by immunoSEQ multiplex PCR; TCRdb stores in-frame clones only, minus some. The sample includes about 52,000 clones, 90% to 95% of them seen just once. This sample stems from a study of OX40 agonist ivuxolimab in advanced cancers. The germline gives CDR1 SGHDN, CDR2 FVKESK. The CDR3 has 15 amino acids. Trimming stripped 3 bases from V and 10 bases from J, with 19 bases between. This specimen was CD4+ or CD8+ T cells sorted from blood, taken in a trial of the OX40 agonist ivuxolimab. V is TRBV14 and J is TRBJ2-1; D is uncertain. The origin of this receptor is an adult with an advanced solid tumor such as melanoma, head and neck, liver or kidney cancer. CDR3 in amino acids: CASSHINGMGSEQFF. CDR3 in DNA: TGTGCCAGCAGCCACATAAATGGGATGGGTAGCGAGCAGTTCTTC.